A single T cell receptor beta chain is shown here with its context. Its antigen is not identified. The sample originates from a study of blood T cells in healthy people across ages. Study as a whole: Using template switching, researchers captured about one barcoded beta molecule for each two T cells.

Study-wide points: Fewer expanded clones and more diversity marked long-lived versus aged donors.

A second PCR, run for roughly 7 to 11 cycles, used a sample-barcoded 5' primer plus a J-beta primer mix. From the 5' RACE reads, TCRdb called clonotypes with MiXCR, one entry per CDR3 protein. The sample holds 1.5 million or so distinct CDR3 sequences; around 40% are singletons and the top ten take over 3.5%. This CDR3 is 15 amino acids long. Germline V gene lookup returns CDR1 SGHTA and CDR2 FQGNSA. V trimming: 0 bases; J trimming: 9 bases; junction bases outside the gene matches: 7. The source is a woman under 30 in good health. The J gene is TRBJ2-1, the V gene TRBV7-2; 8 bases are shared with TRBD2. The sequenced sample was blood. For the CDR3, the DNA is TGTGCCAGCAGCTTAGCTCAAGCGGGAGTCGGTGAGCAGTTCTTC. It codes for CASSLAQAGVGEQFF.